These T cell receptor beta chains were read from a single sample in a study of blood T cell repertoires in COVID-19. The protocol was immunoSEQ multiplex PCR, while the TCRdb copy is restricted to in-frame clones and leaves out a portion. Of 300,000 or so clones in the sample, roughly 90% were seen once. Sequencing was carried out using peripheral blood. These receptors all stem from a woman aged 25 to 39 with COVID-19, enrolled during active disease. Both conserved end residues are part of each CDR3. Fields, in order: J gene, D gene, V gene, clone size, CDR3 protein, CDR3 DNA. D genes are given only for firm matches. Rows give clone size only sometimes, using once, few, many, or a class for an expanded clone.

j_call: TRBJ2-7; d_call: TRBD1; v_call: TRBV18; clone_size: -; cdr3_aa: CASSPGQARSYEQYF; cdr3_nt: TGTGCCAGCTCACCGGGACAGGCCCGCTCCTACGAGCAGTACTTC
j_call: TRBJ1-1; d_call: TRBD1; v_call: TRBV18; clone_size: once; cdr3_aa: CASSRDRGSGTEAFF; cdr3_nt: TGTGCCAGCTCACGGGACAGGGGATCGGGTACTGAAGCTTTCTTT
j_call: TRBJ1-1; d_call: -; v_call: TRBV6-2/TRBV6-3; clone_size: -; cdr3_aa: CASSYSGQHTEAFF; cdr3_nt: TGTGCCAGCAGTTACTCAGGACAGCACACTGAAGCTTTCTTT
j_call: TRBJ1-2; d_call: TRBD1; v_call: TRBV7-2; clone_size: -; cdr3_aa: CASSGTGFNYGYTF; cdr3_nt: TGTGCCAGCAGTGGGACAGGGTTTAACTATGGCTACACCTTC
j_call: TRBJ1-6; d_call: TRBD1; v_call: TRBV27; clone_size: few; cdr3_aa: CASNPRQGKNSPLHF; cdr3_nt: TGTGCCAGCAACCCACGACAGGGGAAAAATTCACCCCTCCACTTT
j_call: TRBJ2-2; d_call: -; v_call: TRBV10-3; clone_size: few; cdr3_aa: CAISEAPSTHSNTGELFF; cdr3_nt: TGTGCCATCAGTGAAGCGCCGTCGACCCATTCGAACACCGGGGAGCTGTTTTTT
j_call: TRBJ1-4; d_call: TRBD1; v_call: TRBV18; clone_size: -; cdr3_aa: CASSPDRGNEKLFF; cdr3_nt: TGTGCCAGCTCACCGGACAGGGGCAATGAAAAACTGTTTTTT
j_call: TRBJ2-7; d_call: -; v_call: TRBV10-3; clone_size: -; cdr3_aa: CAISEVPSRADEQYF; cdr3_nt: TGTGCCATCAGTGAAGTCCCATCTAGAGCCGACGAGCAGTACTTC
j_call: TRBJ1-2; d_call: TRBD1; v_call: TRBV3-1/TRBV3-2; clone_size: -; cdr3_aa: CASSLRDRGDYGYTF; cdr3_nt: TGTGCCAGCAGCCTCCGGGACAGGGGAGACTATGGCTACACCTTC
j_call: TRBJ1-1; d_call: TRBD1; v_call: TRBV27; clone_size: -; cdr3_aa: CASSPQGGNTEAFF; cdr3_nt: TGTGCCAGCAGTCCACAGGGGGGGAACACTGAAGCTTTCTTT
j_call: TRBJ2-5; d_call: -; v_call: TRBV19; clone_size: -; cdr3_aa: CASSIGREIQETQYF; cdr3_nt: TGTGCCAGTAGTATAGGCCGGGAGATCCAAGAGACCCAGTACTTC
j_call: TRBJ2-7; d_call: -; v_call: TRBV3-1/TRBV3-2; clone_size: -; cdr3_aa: CASSQGSGVGEQYF; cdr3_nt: TGTGCCAGCAGCCAAGGATCCGGGGTGGGGGAGCAGTACTTC
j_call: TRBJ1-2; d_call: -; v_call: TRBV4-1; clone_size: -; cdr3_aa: CASSQDRRQTYGYTF; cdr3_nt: TGCGCCAGCAGCCAAGACCGCCGACAGACCTATGGCTACACCTTC
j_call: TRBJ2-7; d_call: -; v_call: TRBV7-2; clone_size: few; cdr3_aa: CASSLGATYEQYF; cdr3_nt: TGTGCCAGCAGCTTAGGGGCTACCTACGAGCAGTACTTC
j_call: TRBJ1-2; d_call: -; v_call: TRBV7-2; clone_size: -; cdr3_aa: CASSQVGGVGGYTF; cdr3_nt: TGTGCCAGCAGCCAAGTTGGGGGGGTGGGAGGCTACACCTTC
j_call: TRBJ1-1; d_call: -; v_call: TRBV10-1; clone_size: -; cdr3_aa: CASRGVGGTEAFF; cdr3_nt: TGCGCCAGCAGAGGGGTAGGCGGCACTGAAGCTTTCTTT
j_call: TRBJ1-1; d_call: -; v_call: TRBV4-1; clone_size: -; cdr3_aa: CASSQGAGYTEAFF; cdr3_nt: TGCGCCAGCAGCCAGGGGGCAGGGTACACTGAAGCTTTCTTT
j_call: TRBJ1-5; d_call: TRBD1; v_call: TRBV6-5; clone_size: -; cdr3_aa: CASTPGTDSNQPQHF; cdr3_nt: TGTGCCAGCACCCCCGGGACAGATAGCAATCAGCCCCAGCATTTT
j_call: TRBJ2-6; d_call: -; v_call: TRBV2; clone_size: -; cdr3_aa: CASMAVTGANVLTF; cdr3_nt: TGTGCCAGCATGGCCGTTACTGGGGCCAACGTCCTGACTTTC
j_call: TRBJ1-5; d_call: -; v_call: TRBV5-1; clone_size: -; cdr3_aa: CASSLEGEKSQPQHF; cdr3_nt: TGCGCCAGCAGCTTGGAGGGGGAAAAGAGTCAGCCCCAGCATTTT
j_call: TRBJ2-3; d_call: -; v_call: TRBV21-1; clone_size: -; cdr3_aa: CASSRLWRGTTDTQYF; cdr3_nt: TGTGCCAGCAGCCGACTTTGGCGGGGGACGACAGATACGCAGTATTTT
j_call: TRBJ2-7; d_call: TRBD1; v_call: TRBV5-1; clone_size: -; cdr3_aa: CASSLSLRDRGLEQYF; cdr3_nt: TGCGCCAGCAGCTTATCCCTCCGGGACAGGGGCTTGGAGCAGTACTTC
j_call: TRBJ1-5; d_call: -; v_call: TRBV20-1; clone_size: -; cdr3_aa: CSGGQGKPQHF; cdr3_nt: TGCAGTGGGGGGCAAGGAAAGCCCCAGCATTTT
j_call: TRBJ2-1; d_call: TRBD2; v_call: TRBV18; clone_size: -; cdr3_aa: CASSPEAGVSYNEQFF; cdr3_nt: TGTGCCAGCTCACCAGAAGCGGGAGTATCCTACAATGAGCAGTTCTTC
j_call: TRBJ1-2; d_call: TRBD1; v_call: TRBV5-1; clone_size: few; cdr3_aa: CASSPRTGGDGYTF; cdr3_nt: TGCGCCAGCAGCCCCCGTACAGGGGGGGATGGCTACACCTTC